This T cell receptor (beta chain) stems from a study of shared clonotypes between healthy human individuals. Whole-study context: The cohort comprised a couple of women and a few men. Their ages spanned 18 to 49 years. Study results and limitations: The sharing of 4% to 5.5% of naive CD4 clonotypes was seen across a few donors.

The study separated CD4+ cells into CD45RA+ naive and CD45RA-negative memory subsets. Genomic DNA (from each subset) was split evenly across several immunoSEQ plates. The method was immunoSEQ multiplex PCR; TCRdb's version includes in-frame clones alone and lacks a portion of them. Found here are approximately 2.3 million clones, roughly 93% of them singletons; the top ten hold roughly 0.36%. Turning to this clone: Its matching antigen is unknown. Other DNA sequences of this sample code for an identical CDR3.

From germline, CDR1 is SGHRS and CDR2 YFSETQ. The CDR3 spans 14 residues. V lost 0 bases to trimming and J lost 5 bases; unmatched junction nucleotides: 4. The source material was naive CD4+ T cells from PBMCs. Stated subset: CD45RA+ positively selected. This chain connects TRBV5-1 to TRBJ1-1; 7 nucleotides match TRBD1. The clonotype originates from a man between 18 and 35 years old in good health. Some clones in this sample may be carry-over from other donors' samples. The CDR3 nucleotides read TGCGCCAGCAGCTTGGTCACAGGGGATACTGAAGCTTTCTTT. Protein sequence: CASSLVTGDTEAFF.